The next 16 T cell receptor beta chains were all read from a single sample in a study of spatial heterogeneity in lung cancer. Time point meaning: blood at routine non-recurrence follow-up after resection. Using its own MiXCR run on the 5' RACE reads, TCRdb lists one record per CDR3 protein. The sample shows about 94,000 distinct CDR3 sequences, around 19% of them seen only once. The source was PBMCs, collected at follow-up. Source of these receptors: a male donor with early-stage non-small cell lung cancer.

V usage is TRBV20-1 and J usage is TRBJ1-1; D is perhaps TRBD1 (6 bases). Between the trimmed V and J ends, which lost 3 bases and 3 bases, there was a span of 11 bases. Germline V gene lookup returns CDR1 DFQATT and CDR2 SNEGSKA (reference sequence). The CDR3 is 13 residues long. CDR3 sequence reads: CSARGHTDTEAFF. The CDR3 nucleotides read TGCAGTGCTAGGGGACATACGGACACTGAAGCTTTCTTT.

The J gene is TRBJ1-4, the V gene TRBV20-1; D possibly corresponds to TRBD1 (6 bases). The CDR3 totals 17 residues. V was pared by 6 bases and J by 2 bases, with 22 bases between. The V gene's germline CDR1 is DFQATT and CDR2 SNEGSKA (reference sequence). DNA of the CDR3: TGCAGTGCAAAGCGATCTGACAGGCTAGGGACTAATGAAAAACTGTTTTTT. This sequence encodes CSAKRSDRLGTNEKLFF.

The chain carries TRBV7-2 and TRBJ2-5, with 8 bases fitting TRBD1. V dropped 1 base and J dropped 2; count of bases not matched to a gene: 6. Germline loops: CDR1 SGHTA, CDR2 FQGNSA. The CDR3 consists of 16 residues. DNA for the CDR3: TGTGCCAGCAGCTTAGTTCAGGGGGCCGGGCAAGAGACCCAGTACTTC. Translation: CASSLVQGAGQETQYF.

This clonotype was counted ten times or more. The V gene is TRBV20-1, the J gene TRBJ2-3; 10 bases align to TRBD2. This CDR3 has 16 residues. The trim removed 2 bases at V and 2 bases at J, leaving 7 bases unmatched. The germline V gene has CDR1 DFQATT and CDR2 SNEGSKA (reference sequence). Here the CDR3 reads CSARTSGTPLTDTQYF. The CDR3 DNA reads as TGCAGTGCTAGAACTAGCGGGACACCTCTCACAGATACGCAGTATTTT.

This clonotype was seen a handful of times. This chain connects TRBV6-5 to TRBJ2-7; 8 bases fit TRBD1. The CDR3 sequence is 15 residues long. The V gene end was trimmed by 0 bases and the J gene end by 5 bases; junction bases not matched to a gene: 6. The germline CDR1 and CDR2 sequences are MNHEY and SVGAGI. The CDR3: CASSYSHRGFDEQYF. CDR3 nucleotides: TGTGCCAGCAGTTACTCGCACAGGGGGTTTGACGAGCAGTACTTC.

This clonotype was counted a few times. This sequence joins TRBV14 and TRBJ2-2; D remains unclear. The CDR3 is made up of 13 amino acids. CDR1 and CDR2 from the germline V gene are SGHDN and FVKESK. V was trimmed by 4 bases and J by 6 bases, leaving 9 bases between them. CDR3 in DNA: TGTGCCAGCAGCCCCTTTCGGGCCGGGGAGCTGTTTTTT. It is translated as CASSPFRAGELFF.

This sequence joins TRBV28 and TRBJ1-2; no firm D call. Germline V gene sequence: CDR1 MDHEN, CDR2 SYDVKM. Trimming took off 5 bases at V and 3 bases at J, with 16 bases between the two ends. This CDR3 is 15 amino acids long. The CDR3 DNA reads as TGTGCCAGCAGTATCCAGGACGGGAGGCACTATGGCTACACCTTC. Amino acids: CASSIQDGRHYGYTF.

This clonotype appeared many times. J is TRBJ2-1 and V is TRBV20-1; 8 bases agree with TRBD1. Germline loops: CDR1 DFQATT, CDR2 SNEGSKA (reference sequence). The J segment lost 1 base and the V segment lost 5 bases, leaving 10 bases of the junction unmatched. This CDR3 has 16 amino acids. In DNA, the CDR3 is TGCAGTGCTGCGATAAGGACAGGGCGGTCCTACAATGAGCAGTTCTTC. Protein sequence: CSAAIRTGRSYNEQFF.

This clonotype appeared once. A read error may account for a junction end that differs from germline. The chain carries TRBV10-3 and TRBJ2-1, with D possibly matching TRBD1 (6 bases). CDR1 ENHRY and CDR2 SYGVKD come from the germline V gene. The CDR3 sequence is 18 residues long. CDR3 loop: CAISDRQARTSSYNEQSF. The CDR3 DNA sequence: TGTGCCATCAGTGATCGACAGGCCCGCACGAGCTCCTACAATGAGCAGTCCTTC.

The table lists this clonotype with many counts. The rearrangement uses TRBV2 and TRBJ2-7; D may correspond to TRBD1 or TRBD2 (5 bases each). V was pared by 4 bases and J by 4 bases, with 11 bases between. The germline gives CDR1 SNHLY, CDR2 FYNNEI. The CDR3 contains 13 residues. This CDR3 is CASSGDGIYEQYF. In nucleotides, the CDR3 is TGTGCCAGCAGTGGGGACGGTATATACGAGCAGTACTTC. Full variable domain (rest looked up from reference TRBV2 and TRBJ2-7): EPEVTQTPSHQVTQMGQEVILRCVPISNHLYFYWYRQILGQKVEFLVSFYNNEISEKSEIFDDQFSVERPDGSNFTLKIRSTKLEDSAMYFCASSGDGIYEQYFGPGTRLTVT.

The rearrangement links TRBV6-1 to TRBJ2-7; 9 bases are shared with TRBD2. Germline CDR1 MNHNS, CDR2 SASEGT. The ends lost 2 bases at V and 1 base at J; junction bases unmatched: 9. The CDR3 is made up of 17 amino acids. Here the CDR3 reads CASSESYPGLASYEQYF. In DNA form, the CDR3 reads TGTGCCAGCAGTGAAAGTTATCCGGGACTAGCTTCCTACGAGCAGTACTTC.

This clonotype was counted at least ten times. V gene TRBV19 combines with J gene TRBJ1-2, with D uncertain. Germline V lookup: CDR1 LNHDA, CDR2 SQIVND (reference sequence). The germline V and J ends were trimmed by 5 bases and 5 bases, with 15 bases remaining between them. The CDR3 contains 14 residues. The CDR3 is CASSPTITDYGYTF. DNA of the CDR3: TGTGCCAGTAGTCCAACAATTACGGATTATGGCTACACCTTC.

This clonotype has just a few counts. The genes are TRBV2 and TRBJ1-1, with TRBD1 matching 7 bases. J gave up 4 bases and V 3 bases, and 5 bases lay outside the gene matches. Germline assignment: CDR1 SNHLY and CDR2 FYNNEI. The CDR3 sequence is 14 residues long. The CDR3 spells CASSEWAGGTEAFF. As DNA, the CDR3 is TGTGCCAGCAGTGAGTGGGCAGGGGGCACTGAAGCTTTCTTT.

This clonotype was counted between two and nine times. This rearrangement joins TRBV7-9 to TRBJ1-2; D gene unclear. The CDR3 is 15 residues long. The germline CDR1 and CDR2 sequences are SEHNR and FQNEAQ (reference sequence). Trimming cost V 2 bases and J 3 bases, with 13 bases left between them. The CDR3 sequence is CASSLTPSTDYGYTF. CDR3 DNA sequence: TGTGCCAGCAGCTTAACCCCGAGTACCGACTATGGCTACACCTTC.

V is TRBV4-3 and J is TRBJ2-2; D is unclear. The CDR3 consists of 16 residues. Trimming pared 0 bases from V and 4 bases from J, leaving 12 bases between. The germline CDR1 and CDR2 sequences are LGHNA and YSLEER. The CDR3 region has the DNA TGCGCCAGCAGCCAAGATCCTGGCGGCGCCACCGGGGAGCTGTTTTTT. Its translation is CASSQDPGGATGELFF.

The chain combines TRBV6-1 with TRBJ1-4; 7 bases line up with TRBD1. Germline values: CDR1 MNHNS, CDR2 SASEGT. The ends lost 6 bases at V and 11 bases at J; junction bases unmatched: 12. The CDR3 loop spans 14 amino acids. The CDR3 sequence is CASRSDRASPKLFF. DNA of the CDR3: TGTGCCAGCAGGTCCGACAGGGCATCCCCTAAACTGTTTTTT.